In its sample, the clone carrying this TCR beta chain was seen many times. Its cognate antigen is unknown. Before being chosen for sequencing, patients had shown CD8+CD57+ cell expansion by flow cytometry. Severe acquired aplastic anemia was present in all patients. Patients had undergone no therapy by the time their blood was sampled. This sample is part of a study of CD8+CD57+ T cells in acquired aplastic anemia. Whole-study results and caveats: Patient and control CD8+ Simpson's diversity was not significantly different. Comparison of patients with controls identified almost 30 shared CD8+ CDR3 sequences.

Trimming stripped 0 bases from V and 7 bases from J, with 9 bases between. The V gene's germline CDR1 is MNHEY and CDR2 SMNVEV (reference sequence). This CDR3 is built from 13 residues. Template material for TCR beta VDJ and CDR3 profiling consisted of genomic DNA. TCRdb analysed the reads with MiXCR anew, one entry per CDR3 protein. The sample includes around 170,000 distinct CDR3 sequences, approximately 48% of them seen just once. This receptor was taken from a human donor with aplastic anemia. Sequencing input: sorted CD4+, CD8+, or CD8+CD57+ T cells (not recorded which) from PBMCs. The chain has TRBV27 and TRBJ2-5; possibly TRBD2 for D (5 bases). The CDR3 DNA sequence: TGTGCCAGCAGTTTATCCTGGGCGGGGACCCAGTACTTC. Protein sequence: CASSLSWAGTQYF.